This TCR beta chain was found in a study of blood T cell repertoires in COVID-19. Only in-frame clones appear in the TCRdb table, and some are missing; sequencing was by immunoSEQ multiplex PCR. The data contain roughly 350,000 clones, approximately 87% of them singletons. Sample: peripheral blood. This TCR was recovered from a woman aged 45-65 years with COVID-19, enrolled during active disease.

The CDR3 loop is CASSSGTGGWQPQHF. The CDR3 DNA follows: TGTGCCAGCAGTTCTGGGACAGGGGGCTGGCAGCCCCAGCATTTT. V usage is TRBV27 and J usage is TRBJ1-5, with TRBD1 identical over 12 bases. V dropped 4 bases and J dropped 7; count of bases not matched to a gene: 5. CDR1 is MNHEY and CDR2 is SMNVEV in the germline V gene (reference sequence). The CDR3 extends over 15 amino acids.